These T cell receptor beta chains were read from a single sample in a study of cytomegalovirus exposure and HLA in healthy donors. The repertoire was sequenced with immunoSEQ multiplex PCR; TCRdb's copy has only in-frame clones and lacks some. The profile covers about 140,000 clones, with roughly three quarters appearing a single time and 1.5% to 2% taken by the ten largest. Sample: PBMCs. The source is a woman younger than 45 in good health and CMV-seronegative. CDR3s include the opening cysteine and the closing phenylalanine or tryptophan. D genes are given only for firm matches. The size entry is marked missing in some rows and otherwise reads once, few, many or a size class.

V gene	J gene	clone size	D gene	CDR3 protein	CDR3 DNA
TRBV5-6	TRBJ2-1	.	.	CASKLAYEQFF	TGTGCCAGCAAACTAGCCTATGAGCAGTTCTTC
TRBV30	TRBJ1-1	.	TRBD1	CAWSTGGTNTEAFF	TGTGCCTGGAGTACAGGGGGCACGAACACTGAAGCTTTCTTT
TRBV25-1	TRBJ1-3	.	.	CASSELTRGNTIYF	TGTGCCAGCAGTGAATTGACGAGGGGAAACACCATATATTTT
TRBV27	TRBJ2-1	.	TRBD2	CASRTSGFINEQFF	TGTGCCAGTAGGACTAGCGGATTTATCAATGAGCAGTTCTTC
TRBV2	TRBJ1-5	once	TRBD1	CATQQGSGNQPQHF	TGTGCCACCCAACAGGGGAGCGGCAATCAGCCCCAGCATTTT
TRBV4-2	TRBJ1-1	.	.	CASSQDHQGHAEAFF	TGTGCCAGCAGCCAAGATCACCAGGGGCACGCTGAAGCTTTCTTT
TRBV7-9	TRBJ2-3	.	.	CASSTRNRGREADTQYF	TGTGCCAGCAGCACCCGCAATAGGGGGCGGGAGGCAGATACGCAGTATTTT
TRBV7-9	TRBJ2-3	.	.	CASSLSGSGTDTQYF	TGTGCCAGCAGCTTGAGCGGGTCGGGCACAGATACGCAGTATTTT
TRBV11-3	TRBJ2-5	.	TRBD1	CASSSGQGALETQYF	TGTGCCAGCAGCTCGGGACAGGGGGCCTTAGAGACCCAGTACTTC
TRBV7-9	TRBJ1-4	once	TRBD1	CASSQRGDRPNEKLFF	TGTGCCAGCAGCCAGCGCGGGGACAGACCTAATGAAAAACTGTTTTTT
TRBV21-1	TRBJ1-6	.	.	CASSIEQGEDSPLHF	TGTGCCAGCAGCATTGAACAGGGGGAGGATTCACCCCTCCACTTT
TRBV4-1	TRBJ2-3	.	.	CASSQDRGRSFTDTQYF	TGCGCCAGCAGCCAAGACCGGGGGAGATCCTTCACAGATACGCAGTATTTT
TRBV11-2	TRBJ2-1	.	TRBD2	CASSFQRDYNEQFF	TGTGCCAGCAGCTTCCAGCGGGATTACAATGAGCAGTTCTTC
TRBV7-3	TRBJ2-3	.	TRBD2	CASSRGGDTQYF	TGTGCCAGCAGCCGGGGGGGAGATACGCAGTATTTT
TRBV18	TRBJ1-6	few	.	CASSPNSNNSPLHF	TGTGCCAGCTCACCAAACAGCAATAATTCACCCCTCCACTTT
TRBV7-9	TRBJ2-7	.	TRBD1	CSSSFTGGRDIHLEQYF	TGTTCCAGCAGCTTCACAGGGGGCCGGGACATACACCTCGAGCAGTACTTC
TRBV27	TRBJ2-3	.	TRBD2	CASSLGLAGGRGTDTQYF	TGTGCCAGCAGTTTAGGGCTAGCGGGAGGCCGGGGCACAGATACGCAGTATTTT
TRBV29-1	TRBJ1-2	.	.	CSVGGTTEKGYTF	TGCAGCGTTGGGGGGACTACGGAAAAGGGCTACACCTTC
TRBV19	TRBJ1-5	.	TRBD1	CASTQPQGTSNQPQHF	TGTGCCAGTACCCAACCACAGGGGACTAGCAATCAGCCCCAGCATTTT
TRBV28	TRBJ1-1	few	TRBD1	CASSSPGQGNTEAFF	TGTGCCAGCAGTTCCCCGGGACAGGGGAACACTGAAGCTTTCTTT
TRBV2	TRBJ1-3	few	.	CASRGGSGNTIYF	TGTGCCAGCAGAGGGGGCTCTGGAAACACCATATATTTT
TRBV7-2	TRBJ2-6	.	TRBD1	CASGRGQTGANVLTF	TGTGCCTCTGGCAGGGGGCAGACTGGGGCCAACGTCCTGACTTTC
TRBV11-2	TRBJ2-3	.	.	CASSNRRQGGTDTQYF	TGTGCCAGCAGCAACCGGCGGCAGGGAGGTACAGATACGCAGTATTTT
TRBV18	TRBJ2-3	.	.	CASSPLGTRNTDTQYF	TGTGCCAGCTCACCACTCGGGACAAGAAACACAGATACGCAGTATTTT
TRBV27	TRBJ2-7	.	TRBD2	CASSGGRAYEQYF	TGTGCCAGCAGTGGCGGGAGGGCCTACGAGCAGTACTTC
TRBV11-2	TRBJ2-2	.	.	CASSLVGGATGELFF	TGTGCCAGCAGCTTAGTGGGGGGGGCCACCGGGGAGCTGTTTTTT
TRBV7-3	TRBJ1-1	few	.	CASSLQGNTEAFF	TGTGCCAGCAGCCTACAGGGGAACACTGAAGCTTTCTTT
TRBV9	TRBJ1-2	.	TRBD1	CASSPLGQGITYGYTF	TGTGCCAGCAGCCCATTGGGACAGGGGATTACCTATGGCTACACCTTC
TRBV9	TRBJ2-1	.	TRBD2	CASSGRSGRQHFRNEQFF	TGTGCCAGCAGCGGAAGAAGCGGGAGACAGCATTTTAGGAATGAGCAGTTCTTC
TRBV5-1	TRBJ1-5	.	TRBD1	CASSLGQGGPQHF	TGCGCCAGCAGCTTGGGGCAGGGGGGTCCCCAGCATTTT
TRBV7-6	TRBJ2-5	.	TRBD2	CASSPGTSGEETQYF	TGTGCCAGCAGCCCCGGGACTAGCGGAGAAGAGACCCAGTACTTC
TRBV4-1	TRBJ2-5	.	.	CASSQVAGETQYF	TGCGCCAGCAGCCAGGTAGCAGGGGAGACCCAGTACTTC
TRBV5-1	TRBJ2-7	.	.	CASSLSRDYEQYF	TGCGCCAGCAGCTTATCCCGGGACTACGAGCAGTACTTC
TRBV19	TRBJ1-2	.	.	CASSYLWGEREYGYTF	TGTGCCAGTAGCTATCTCTGGGGGGAGCGTGAATATGGCTACACCTTC
TRBV2	TRBJ1-2	.	.	CASSDQGLSNYGYTF	TGTGCCAGCAGTGATCAGGGATTGTCTAACTATGGCTACACCTTC
TRBV28	TRBJ2-5	few	.	CASDRPGQGEETQYF	TGTGCCAGCGATCGTCCGGGACAAGGGGAAGAGACCCAGTACTTC
TRBV30	TRBJ2-5	.	TRBD2	CASRTSGAEETQYF	TGTGCCTCCCGGACTAGCGGGGCTGAAGAGACCCAGTACTTC
TRBV11-1	TRBJ2-1	.	.	CASSPSVDNEQFF	TGTGCCAGCAGCCCGAGTGTAGACAATGAGCAGTTCTTC
TRBV6-5	TRBJ1-2	.	.	CASSRQGPGAYGYTF	TGTGCCAGCAGTCGGCAGGGCCCAGGGGCGTATGGCTACACCTTC
TRBV5-1	TRBJ2-5	.	.	CASSWGASGQETQYF	TGCGCCAGCAGCTGGGGGGCTAGCGGACAAGAGACCCAGTACTTC
TRBV4-1	TRBJ1-5	few	TRBD1	CASSRDSPYSNQPQHF	TGCGCCAGCAGCCGGGACAGCCCATATAGCAATCAGCCCCAGCATTTT
TRBV7-2	TRBJ1-4	.	.	CASSLQVQANEKLFF	TGTGCCAGCAGCTTACAGGTTCAGGCTAATGAAAAACTGTTTTTT
TRBV11-2	TRBJ2-3	.	.	CASSFEATDTQYF	TGTGCCAGCAGCTTTGAAGCCACAGATACGCAGTATTTT
TRBV30	TRBJ1-2	.	TRBD1	CAWSYTGGNYGYTF	TGTGCCTGGAGTTATACAGGGGGTAACTATGGCTACACCTTC
TRBV5-1	TRBJ2-1	few	TRBD1	CASSLAVTGSGEQFF	TGCGCCAGCAGCTTGGCTGTGACAGGGAGCGGTGAGCAGTTCTTC
TRBV7-9	TRBJ2-5	.	.	CASSYALGLVETQYF	TGTGCCAGCAGCTATGCTCTAGGACTGGTCGAGACCCAGTACTTC